This is a list of T cell receptor beta chains from one sample in a study of shared clonotypes between healthy human individuals. The method was immunoSEQ multiplex PCR; TCRdb's version includes in-frame clones alone and lacks a portion of them. The sample yields just over 2,000,000 clones, about 95% seen once. Sequencing input: naive CD8+ T cells sorted from blood. The source of these receptors is a man between 18 and 29 years old in good health. The CDR3 runs from the conserved cysteine through the conserved F or W. The order of the fields is V gene, clone size, J gene, D gene, CDR3 protein, CDR3 DNA. A D gene is named only where the DNA matches it firmly. Not all rows give a size; the values are once, few, many and, for expanded clones, a class.

v_gene: TRBV10-1
abundance: NA
j_gene: TRBJ2-7
d_gene: TRBD2
CDR3aa: CASREPGLAGLTYEQYF
CDR3nt: TGCGCCAGCAGAGAACCGGGACTAGCGGGGCTAACCTACGAGCAGTACTTC

v_gene: TRBV20-1
abundance: NA
j_gene: TRBJ2-7
d_gene: NA
CDR3aa: CSAREGYEQYF
CDR3nt: TGCAGTGCTAGAGAAGGATACGAGCAGTACTTC

v_gene: TRBV4-3
abundance: NA
j_gene: TRBJ1-2
d_gene: NA
CDR3aa: CASSQGSGINYGYTF
CDR3nt: TGCGCCAGCAGCCAAGGATCGGGAATTAACTATGGCTACACCTTC

v_gene: TRBV4-1
abundance: NA
j_gene: TRBJ2-3
d_gene: NA
CDR3aa: CASSQEGSGAHTQYF
CDR3nt: TGCGCCAGCAGCCAAGAGGGTAGCGGTGCTCATACGCAGTATTTT

v_gene: TRBV5-1
abundance: NA
j_gene: TRBJ1-2
d_gene: NA
CDR3aa: CASSLANAEDGYTF
CDR3nt: TGCGCCAGCAGCTTGGCCAATGCTGAAGATGGCTACACCTTC

v_gene: TRBV6-6
abundance: NA
j_gene: TRBJ2-7
d_gene: NA
CDR3aa: CASLLGGDFSYEQYF
CDR3nt: TGTGCCAGCCTTCTCGGGGGTGACTTCTCCTACGAGCAGTACTTC

v_gene: TRBV5-1
abundance: NA
j_gene: TRBJ2-3
d_gene: NA
CDR3aa: CASSSPQGDTQYF
CDR3nt: TGCGCCAGCAGCTCGCCCCAGGGGGATACGCAGTATTTT

v_gene: TRBV27
abundance: NA
j_gene: TRBJ2-5
d_gene: TRBD2
CDR3aa: CASSLGYGSGSARETQYF
CDR3nt: TGTGCCAGCAGTTTGGGGTATGGTAGCGGGAGTGCGCGAGAGACCCAGTACTTC

v_gene: TRBV6-6
abundance: NA
j_gene: TRBJ2-1
d_gene: NA
CDR3aa: CASSLDESYNEQFF
CDR3nt: TGTGCCAGCAGTCTCGACGAATCCTACAATGAGCAGTTCTTC

v_gene: TRBV2
abundance: NA
j_gene: TRBJ2-3
d_gene: NA
CDR3aa: CASSGGRVVTDTQYF
CDR3nt: TGTGCCAGCAGTGGTGGGCGGGTAGTCACAGATACGCAGTATTTT

v_gene: TRBV7-9
abundance: NA
j_gene: TRBJ2-7
d_gene: NA
CDR3aa: CASSPIGATHYEQYF
CDR3nt: TGTGCCAGCAGCCCGATCGGGGCGACCCACTACGAGCAGTACTTC

v_gene: TRBV9
abundance: NA
j_gene: TRBJ2-5
d_gene: NA
CDR3aa: CASSSPGTHPEETQYF
CDR3nt: TGTGCCAGCAGCTCGCCCGGGACGCACCCCGAAGAGACCCAGTACTTC

v_gene: TRBV10-3
abundance: NA
j_gene: TRBJ2-3
d_gene: TRBD1
CDR3aa: CAIRGQGSSTDTQYF
CDR3nt: TGTGCCATCAGGGGACAGGGTAGTAGCACAGATACGCAGTATTTT

v_gene: TRBV7-9
abundance: NA
j_gene: TRBJ2-6
d_gene: NA
CDR3aa: CASSPSGANVLTF
CDR3nt: TGTGCCAGCTCTCCCTCTGGGGCCAACGTCCTGACTTTC

v_gene: TRBV27
abundance: NA
j_gene: TRBJ2-5
d_gene: TRBD2
CDR3aa: CASGLAGLETQYF
CDR3nt: TGTGCCAGCGGACTAGCGGGTTTGGAGACCCAGTACTTC

v_gene: TRBV28
abundance: NA
j_gene: TRBJ2-7
d_gene: TRBD2
CDR3aa: CASSLAGGTYEQYF
CDR3nt: TGTGCCAGCAGTCTAGCGGGAGGGACCTACGAGCAGTACTTC

v_gene: TRBV29-1
abundance: NA
j_gene: TRBJ2-2
d_gene: TRBD2
CDR3aa: CSIRQTSGRTNTGELFF
CDR3nt: TGCAGCATACGGCAGACTAGCGGGAGGACGAACACCGGGGAGCTGTTTTTT

v_gene: TRBV7-9
abundance: once
j_gene: TRBJ1-2
d_gene: NA
CDR3aa: CASSLLAGGILGLDGYTF
CDR3nt: TGTGCCAGCAGCTTACTTGCTGGGGGTATTCTCGGTCTAGATGGCTACACCTTC

v_gene: TRBV19
abundance: NA
j_gene: TRBJ2-2
d_gene: NA
CDR3aa: CASSIDLTGELFF
CDR3nt: TGTGCCAGTAGTATAGATCTAACCGGGGAGCTGTTTTTT

v_gene: TRBV6-6
abundance: NA
j_gene: TRBJ2-2
d_gene: NA
CDR3aa: CASTFSEGIGELFF
CDR3nt: TGTGCCAGCACCTTCTCGGAAGGGATTGGGGAGCTGTTTTTT

v_gene: TRBV7-8
abundance: NA
j_gene: TRBJ2-7
d_gene: TRBD2
CDR3aa: CASSLWTSGEYEQYF
CDR3nt: TGTGCCAGCAGCTTATGGACTAGCGGGGAGTACGAGCAGTACTTC

v_gene: TRBV4-3
abundance: once
j_gene: TRBJ2-3
d_gene: NA
CDR3aa: CASSQEWAGSDTQYF
CDR3nt: TGCGCCAGCAGCCAAGAGTGGGCAGGGTCGGATACGCAGTATTTT

v_gene: TRBV15
abundance: NA
j_gene: TRBJ2-7
d_gene: NA
CDR3aa: CATSRAERPYEQYF
CDR3nt: TGTGCCACCAGCAGAGCGGAGCGTCCTTACGAGCAGTACTTC

v_gene: TRBV15
abundance: once
j_gene: TRBJ2-2
d_gene: NA
CDR3aa: CATRGPSGELFF
CDR3nt: TGTGCCACCAGAGGACCATCCGGGGAGCTGTTTTTT

v_gene: TRBV5-1
abundance: NA
j_gene: TRBJ2-1
d_gene: NA
CDR3aa: CASSLSPAPGDNEQFF
CDR3nt: TGCGCCAGCAGCTTGTCCCCAGCCCCCGGGGACAATGAGCAGTTCTTC

v_gene: TRBV4-3
abundance: NA
j_gene: TRBJ2-1
d_gene: TRBD2
CDR3aa: CASRLIGGADEQFF
CDR3nt: TGCGCCAGCAGGCTTATCGGGGGGGCGGATGAGCAGTTCTTC

v_gene: TRBV27
abundance: NA
j_gene: TRBJ1-6
d_gene: TRBD1
CDR3aa: CASKPGQDNSPLHF
CDR3nt: TGTGCCAGCAAACCGGGACAGGATAATTCACCCCTCCACTTT

v_gene: TRBV6-6
abundance: once
j_gene: TRBJ2-7
d_gene: NA
CDR3aa: CASSSLPGNHYEQYF
CDR3nt: TGTGCCAGCAGTTCCCTACCAGGTAACCACTACGAGCAGTACTTC

v_gene: TRBV11-2
abundance: NA
j_gene: TRBJ1-2
d_gene: NA
CDR3aa: CASSSYSTGTTF
CDR3nt: TGTGCCAGCAGCTCCTACTCGACTGGGACCACCTTC

v_gene: TRBV6-1
abundance: NA
j_gene: TRBJ1-1
d_gene: NA
CDR3aa: CASRSQTEAFF
CDR3nt: TGTGCCAGCAGAAGCCAAACTGAAGCTTTCTTT

v_gene: TRBV2
abundance: NA
j_gene: TRBJ2-2
d_gene: NA
CDR3aa: CASSDLQGTGELFF
CDR3nt: TGTGCCAGCAGTGATCTGCAGGGAACCGGGGAGCTGTTTTTT

v_gene: TRBV5-6
abundance: NA
j_gene: TRBJ2-1
d_gene: NA
CDR3aa: CASSLAPPGGRGGNEQFF
CDR3nt: TGTGCCAGCAGCTTGGCGCCCCCCGGAGGGAGGGGGGGCAATGAGCAGTTCTTC

v_gene: TRBV4-1
abundance: NA
j_gene: TRBJ1-2
d_gene: NA
CDR3aa: CASSHRVMAGYTF
CDR3nt: TGCGCCAGCAGCCACAGGGTAATGGCTGGCTACACCTTC

v_gene: TRBV5-4
abundance: NA
j_gene: TRBJ2-5
d_gene: NA
CDR3aa: CASSRGETQYF
CDR3nt: TGTGCCAGCAGCCGAGGAGAGACCCAGTACTTC

v_gene: TRBV14
abundance: NA
j_gene: TRBJ2-7
d_gene: NA
CDR3aa: CASSLGSHYEQYF
CDR3nt: TGTGCCAGCAGCCTCGGGAGCCACTACGAGCAGTACTTC

v_gene: TRBV7-8
abundance: NA
j_gene: TRBJ2-1
d_gene: NA
CDR3aa: CASSLASVDEQFF
CDR3nt: TGTGCCAGCAGCTTAGCTTCTGTTGATGAGCAGTTCTTC

v_gene: TRBV10-2
abundance: NA
j_gene: TRBJ1-3
d_gene: TRBD1
CDR3aa: CASSPGTADYSGNTIYF
CDR3nt: TGCGCCAGCAGTCCGGGGACAGCTGACTACTCTGGAAACACCATATATTTT

v_gene: TRBV6-6
abundance: once
j_gene: TRBJ2-1
d_gene: TRBD1
CDR3aa: CASRDRALGGYNEQFF
CDR3nt: TGTGCCAGCAGGGACAGGGCCCTTGGAGGATACAATGAGCAGTTCTTC

v_gene: TRBV4-2
abundance: NA
j_gene: TRBJ1-2
d_gene: NA
CDR3aa: CASSQEIHSLYGYTF
CDR3nt: TGTGCCAGCAGCCAAGAAATCCACAGCCTCTATGGCTACACCTTC

v_gene: TRBV6-1
abundance: NA
j_gene: TRBJ2-7
d_gene: TRBD1
CDR3aa: CASSEGDSGYEQYF
CDR3nt: TGTGCCAGCAGTGAAGGGGACAGTGGCTACGAGCAGTACTTC

v_gene: TRBV12-5
abundance: NA
j_gene: TRBJ2-7
d_gene: TRBD2
CDR3aa: CASGWTSGPTRPYEQYF
CDR3nt: TGTGCTAGTGGGTGGACTAGCGGGCCCACCCGGCCTTACGAGCAGTACTTC

v_gene: TRBV7-6
abundance: NA
j_gene: TRBJ1-1
d_gene: TRBD1
CDR3aa: CASSPAPPGRGDTEAFF
CDR3nt: TGTGCCAGCAGCCCTGCTCCACCAGGCAGGGGGGACACTGAAGCTTTCTTT

v_gene: TRBV10-2
abundance: NA
j_gene: TRBJ2-3
d_gene: TRBD2
CDR3aa: CASSGSFLAGADTQYF
CDR3nt: TGCGCCAGCAGCGGATCCTTTCTAGCGGGAGCAGATACGCAGTATTTT

v_gene: TRBV28
abundance: NA
j_gene: TRBJ1-2
d_gene: NA
CDR3aa: CATQDLTDNYGYTF
CDR3nt: TGTGCCACGCAAGACTTGACGGATAACTATGGCTACACCTTC

v_gene: TRBV6-5
abundance: NA
j_gene: TRBJ2-7
d_gene: NA
CDR3aa: CATSKSGGVEFF
CDR3nt: TGTGCCACTTCCAAGTCTGGAGGGGTTGAGTTTTTC

v_gene: TRBV15
abundance: NA
j_gene: TRBJ2-7
d_gene: NA
CDR3aa: CATSRGKINYEQYF
CDR3nt: TGTGCCACCAGCAGAGGGAAGATAAACTACGAGCAGTACTTC

v_gene: TRBV7-9
abundance: NA
j_gene: TRBJ2-7
d_gene: NA
CDR3aa: CASSLPADEQYF
CDR3nt: TGTGCCAGCAGCTTACCAGCCGACGAGCAGTACTTC

v_gene: TRBV29-1
abundance: NA
j_gene: TRBJ1-4
d_gene: NA
CDR3aa: CSVLGETNEKLFF
CDR3nt: TGCAGCGTTTTGGGTGAAACTAATGAAAAACTGTTTTTT

v_gene: TRBV6-1
abundance: NA
j_gene: TRBJ2-1
d_gene: TRBD1
CDR3aa: CASSGTGWEQFF
CDR3nt: TGTGCCAGCAGTGGGACAGGGTGGGAGCAGTTCTTC

v_gene: TRBV7-9
abundance: NA
j_gene: TRBJ2-7
d_gene: TRBD1
CDR3aa: CASSPQTGATYEQYF
CDR3nt: TGTGCCAGCAGCCCCCAGACAGGGGCGACCTACGAGCAGTACTTC